The 28 T cell receptor beta chains reported below all come from one sample, sequenced in a study of blood T cell repertoires in COVID-19. This table comes from immunoSEQ multiplex PCR, and its TCRdb copy is limited to in-frame clones, with some not included. The sample has around 250,000 clones, 70% to 90% seen once. The sequencing sample was made of PBMCs or T cells enriched from blood (not recorded which). The receptors originated from a woman between 45 and 60 years old who had recovered from COVID-19.

The J gene is TRBJ1-2, the V gene TRBV4-1; 10 bases map to TRBD1. The V gene's germline CDR1 is MGHRA and CDR2 YSYEKL. This CDR3 contains 16 residues. V trimming: 1 base; J trimming: 4 bases; junction bases outside the gene matches: 6. CDR3 sequence (DNA): TGCGCCAGCAGCCAAGTGGGGGACAGGGGTTCCTATGGCTACACCTTC. This gives the protein CASSQVGDRGSYGYTF.

The chain couples TRBV2 to TRBJ2-2; D call uncertain. Germline V gene sequence: CDR1 SNHLY, CDR2 FYNNEI. V gave up 7 bases and J gave up 8 bases, with 14 bases separating them. CDR3 length: 13 residues. The CDR3 region is CASKRTPSGELFF. The CDR3 region has the DNA TGTGCCAGCAAGCGTACTCCATCTGGGGAGCTGTTTTTT.

This chain connects TRBV7-5 to TRBJ2-5; the D call of TRBD2 is as the table states it, not checked on the DNA. TRBV7-5 is listed as a pseudogene. The CDR3 loop spans 17 amino acids. The CDR3 DNA is TGTGCCAGAAGCTTAGAGGGGGGGTTTCCGTACCAAGAGACCCAGTACTTC. This translates into CARSLEGGFPYQETQYF.

The chain employs TRBV19 and TRBJ2-3; D not certain. Germline CDR1 reads LNHDA; CDR2 reads SQIVND (reference sequence). Trimming pared 3 bases from V and 0 bases from J, leaving 10 bases between. There are 15 residues in the CDR3. The CDR3 DNA is TGTGCCAGTAGTATGAGACTTTCTAGCACAGATACGCAGTATTTT. Encoded protein: CASSMRLSSTDTQYF.

The V and J genes are TRBV9 and TRBJ2-3; 7 bases line up with TRBD2. In germline, CDR1 is SGDLS, CDR2 YYNGEE. The junction had 9 bases not matched to a gene; V was cut back by 4 bases and J by 1 base. The CDR3 extends over 16 amino acids. The chain's CDR3 is CASSQALAGGTDTQYF. The CDR3 DNA follows: TGTGCCAGCAGCCAAGCCTTGGCGGGGGGCACAGATACGCAGTATTTT. Variable domain in full (rest from reference TRBV9 and TRBJ2-3): DSGVTQTPKHLITATGQRVTLRCSPRSGDLSVYWYQQSLDQGLQFLIQYYNGEERAKGNILERFSAQQFPDLHSELNLSSLELGDSALYFCASSQALAGGTDTQYFGPGTRLTVL.

The genes are TRBV9 and TRBJ2-3; perhaps TRBD2 as D (6 bases). This CDR3 contains 15 residues. Germline loops: CDR1 SGDLS, CDR2 YYNGEE. The V end lost 1 base, the J end lost 6 bases, and 15 bases lay between the germline ends. Here the CDR3 DNA reads TGTGCCAGCAGCGTATGGGACTCCGCTGCGGATACGCAGTATTTT. Translating it yields CASSVWDSAADTQYF.

The chain is built from TRBV2 and TRBJ1-1; tentative D call: TRBD1 (6 bases). Germline V gene lookup returns CDR1 SNHLY and CDR2 FYNNEI. The CDR3 covers 14 residues. V lost 5 bases to trimming and J lost 7 bases, with 17 bases between them. CDR3 region: CASSLDAGAGEAFF. CDR3 nucleotide sequence: TGTGCCAGCAGTTTGGACGCAGGGGCTGGTGAAGCTTTCTTT. The variable domain in full, completed from reference TRBV2 and TRBJ1-1, reads EPEVTQTPSHQVTQMGQEVILRCVPISNHLYFYWYRQILGQKVEFLVSFYNNEISEKSEIFDDQFSVERPDGSNFTLKIRSTKLEDSAMYFCASSLDAGAGEAFFGQGTRLTVV.

The table lists this clone with a count of one. The chain joins TRBV4-2 to TRBJ1-3, with D unresolved. The germline gives CDR1 LGHNA, CDR2 YNFKEQ. The CDR3 consists of 14 residues. V lost 4 bases to trimming and J lost 0 bases, with 7 bases between them. The CDR3 reads CASSPGISGNTIYF. The CDR3 nucleotides read TGTGCCAGCAGCCCGGGGATCTCTGGAAACACCATATATTTT.

The V call is TRBV30, the J call TRBJ2-7; the D gene is possibly TRBD1 (7 bases). V was cut by 0 bases and J by 0 bases, with 15 bases left in between. The CDR3 consists of 16 residues. Germline-derived CDR1 and CDR2 are GTSNPN and SVGIG (reference sequence). The CDR3 loop is CAWSVRGAGGSYEQYF. CDR3 bases: TGTGCCTGGAGTGTACGCGGGGCAGGGGGCTCCTACGAGCAGTACTTC.

J is TRBJ2-5 and V is TRBV5-4, with 8 bases lining up with TRBD2. The CDR3 contains 14 residues. The V and J ends lost 4 bases and 1 base, in that order; junction bases with no gene match: 3. CDR1 is SGHNT, CDR2 YYREEE, per germline (reference sequence). Here the CDR3 reads CASSQGTSQETQYF. For the CDR3, the DNA is TGTGCCAGCAGCCAAGGGACTAGCCAAGAGACCCAGTACTTC. Drawing the rest from reference TRBV5-4 and TRBJ2-5, the complete variable domain is ETGVTQSPTHLIKTRGQQVTLRCSSQSGHNTVSWYQQALGQGPQFIFQYYREEENGRGNFPPRFSGLQFPNYSSELNVNALELDDSALYLCASSQGTSQETQYFGPGTRLLVL.

This clone was observed once. The chain employs TRBV5-1 and TRBJ2-1; 11 bases agree with TRBD2. J gave up 6 bases and V 2 bases, and 4 bases lay outside the gene matches. CDR1 and CDR2 from the germline V gene are SGHRS and YFSETQ. The CDR3 has 15 amino acids. CDR3 amino acids: CASSLTSGSLNEQFF. In DNA form, the CDR3 reads TGCGCCAGCAGCTTAACTAGCGGGAGCCTCAATGAGCAGTTCTTC.

This chain connects TRBV6-5 to TRBJ1-2; TRBD1 matches 8 bases. The germline gives CDR1 MNHEY, CDR2 SVGAGI. Trimming took 4 bases from V and 0 from J; bases not matched to a gene: 1. This CDR3 spans 14 amino acids. This CDR3 reads CASSSTGANYGYTF. CDR3 DNA: TGTGCCAGCAGTTCGACAGGGGCTAACTATGGCTACACCTTC.

The chain carries TRBV27 and TRBJ2-7, with 10 bases fitting TRBD2. The CDR3 sequence is 16 residues long. From germline, CDR1 is MNHEY and CDR2 SMNVEV (reference sequence). After removal of 5 bases from V and 5 bases from J, the junction contained 12 bases not matched to a gene. CDR3 coding DNA: TGTGCCAGCAGTAAACTCCCTAGCGGGAGTAGGAACGAGCAGTACTTC. Protein sequence: CASSKLPSGSRNEQYF.

The chain joins TRBV4-1 to TRBJ1-5; 10 bases are a match to TRBD1. Per the germline V gene, CDR1 is MGHRA and CDR2 is YSYEKL. Trimming cost V 0 bases and J 1 base; bases outside gene matches: 3. This CDR3 contains 17 residues. Here the CDR3 reads CASSQETGGGSNQPQHF. The CDR3 bases are TGCGCCAGCAGCCAAGAGACAGGGGGCGGGAGCAATCAGCCCCAGCATTTT.

This sequence joins TRBV7-2 and TRBJ2-2; 7 nucleotides align to TRBD2. The CDR3 has 14 amino acids. The J segment lost 4 bases and the V segment lost 4 bases, leaving 3 bases of the junction unmatched. The germline CDR1 and CDR2 sequences are SGHTA and FQGNSA. The CDR3 DNA reads TGTGCCAGCAGCTCGTGGGGGGGCACCGGGGAGCTGTTTTTT. Its protein is CASSSWGGTGELFF.

DNA for the CDR3: TGTGCCAGCAGTGTAACCGGGACAGGGAGGCCTAATGAAAAACTGTTTTTT. Its translation is CASSVTGTGRPNEKLFF. The chain combines TRBV2 with TRBJ1-4, with 9 positions matching TRBD1. Germline V gives CDR1 SNHLY, CDR2 FYNNEI. The CDR3 covers 17 residues. The V and J ends lost 4 bases and 3 bases, in that order; junction bases with no gene match: 9.

V and J are TRBV7-9 and TRBJ1-6, with D perhaps TRBD1 (6 bases). Trimming took 5 bases from V and 8 from J, leaving 16 bases between them. The germline gives CDR1 SEHNR, CDR2 FQNEAQ (reference sequence). The CDR3 runs 15 residues. DNA for the CDR3: TGTGCCAGCAGCCCCCGGGACAATGATGATTCACCCCTCCACTTT. Translating it yields CASSPRDNDDSPLHF.

The chain is built from TRBV20-1 and TRBJ2-5; D is unresolved. CDR3 length: 11 amino acids. Germline V gives CDR1 DFQATT, CDR2 SNEGSKA (reference sequence). V lost 2 bases and J 2 bases, leaving 3 bases between the germline ends. DNA for the CDR3: TGCAGTGCTAGACCTCAAGAGACCCAGTACTTC. Residues: CSARPQETQYF.

This chain links TRBV10-2 with TRBJ1-1; 10 positions agree with TRBD1. Germline V gene sequence: CDR1 WSHSY, CDR2 SAAADI. With V trimmed by 6 bases and J by 6 bases, 7 bases remained unmatched. This CDR3 comprises 14 residues. CDR3 sequence (DNA): TGCGCCAGCAGGAAGGACAGGGGGGTATCTGAAGCTTTCTTT. Translation gives CASRKDRGVSEAFF.

DNA for the CDR3: TGTGCCAGCGGAGAGCGGGAGATCACCTACGAGCAGTACTTC. It encodes CASGEREITYEQYF. The V and J genes are TRBV2 and TRBJ2-7; TRBD2 aligns across 8 bases. Germline loops: CDR1 SNHLY, CDR2 FYNNEI. With V trimmed by 8 bases and J by 2 bases, 8 bases remained unmatched. This CDR3 comprises 14 residues.

The J gene is TRBJ1-3, the V gene TRBV28; D remains ambiguous. Between the trimmed V and J ends, which lost 2 bases and 0 bases, there was a span of 11 bases. CDR3 length equals 16 residues. Germline CDR1 reads MDHEN; CDR2 reads SYDVKM. CDR3 bases: TGTGCCAGCAGTTTAACCAGGAGGAACTCTGGAAACACCATATATTTT. Translated: CASSLTRRNSGNTIYF.

This clone was counted a few times. This chain joins TRBV19 and TRBJ1-1, with a tentative D call TRBD1 (6 bases). The V end was cut by 7 bases, the J end by 7 bases, with 19 bases between. Looked up from germline, CDR1 is LNHDA and CDR2 is SQIVND (reference sequence). The CDR3 is 14 residues long. The CDR3 region has the DNA TGTGCCAGTAAATCCGGGACACTTCGTTATGAAGCTTTCTTT. This gives the protein CASKSGTLRYEAFF.

The rearrangement uses TRBV7-6 and TRBJ1-5; 7 bases are a match to TRBD1. In germline, CDR1 is SGHVS, CDR2 FNYEAQ. This CDR3 contains 15 residues. J gave up 3 bases and V 1 base, and 3 bases lay outside the gene matches. The CDR3 region is CASSLGGQYNQPQHF. The CDR3 DNA reads as TGTGCCAGCAGCTTAGGGGGACAGTACAATCAGCCCCAGCATTTT.

V gene TRBV9 combines with J gene TRBJ2-3, with TRBD2 matching over 9 bases. Unmatched junction bases numbered 7, after V lost 4 bases and J lost 1 base. Germline assignment: CDR1 SGDLS and CDR2 YYNGEE. This CDR3 is 16 amino acids long. This chain's CDR3 is CASSPVASGGTDTQYF. CDR3 coding DNA: TGTGCCAGCAGCCCCGTAGCTAGCGGGGGCACAGATACGCAGTATTTT.

The genes are TRBV13 and TRBJ2-1; D uncertain. This CDR3 contains 13 residues. Germline values: CDR1 PRHDT, CDR2 FYEKMQ (reference sequence). Trimming took off 4 bases at V and 2 bases at J, with 6 bases between the two ends. The CDR3: CASSSPAYNEQFF. In DNA form, the CDR3 reads TGTGCCAGCAGCTCTCCGGCCTACAATGAGCAGTTCTTC.

This chain links TRBV9 with TRBJ2-3; 10 positions agree with TRBD2. CDR3 size: 15 residues. V lost 2 bases to trimming and J lost 5 bases; unmatched junction nucleotides: 5. Per germline, CDR1 SGDLS and CDR2 YYNGEE. Here the CDR3 reads CASSVSGRGGDTQYF. The CDR3 DNA is TGTGCCAGCAGCGTGAGCGGGAGGGGGGGAGATACGCAGTATTTT. The variable domain in full, completed from reference TRBV9 and TRBJ2-3, reads DSGVTQTPKHLITATGQRVTLRCSPRSGDLSVYWYQQSLDQGLQFLIQYYNGEERAKGNILERFSAQQFPDLHSELNLSSLELGDSALYFCASSVSGRGGDTQYFGPGTRLTVL.

As to this clone: Other nucleotide sequences from this sample produce the same CDR3. The rearrangement joins TRBV3-1 (or the pseudogene TRBV3-2) to TRBJ1-2; 7 bases align to TRBD1. The CDR3 runs to 14 residues. The germline V gene encodes CDR1 LGHDT and CDR2 YNNKEL (reference sequence). With 3 bases clipped from V and 3 bases from J, the junction kept 4 bases outside the gene matches. DNA for the CDR3: TGTGCCAGCAGCCAGATTGACAGGGACTATGGCTACACCTTC. Protein sequence: CASSQIDRDYGYTF.

This clone was observed a single time. V and J are TRBV7-2 and TRBJ2-7, with D maybe TRBD1 (6 bases). Germline V lookup: CDR1 SGHTA, CDR2 FQGNSA. There are 15 residues in the CDR3. V was trimmed by 5 bases and J by 3 bases, leaving 17 bases between them. The CDR3 protein is CASSPSQGQRYEQYF. The CDR3 DNA sequence: TGTGCCAGCAGCCCGTCACAGGGCCAACGCTACGAGCAGTACTTC.